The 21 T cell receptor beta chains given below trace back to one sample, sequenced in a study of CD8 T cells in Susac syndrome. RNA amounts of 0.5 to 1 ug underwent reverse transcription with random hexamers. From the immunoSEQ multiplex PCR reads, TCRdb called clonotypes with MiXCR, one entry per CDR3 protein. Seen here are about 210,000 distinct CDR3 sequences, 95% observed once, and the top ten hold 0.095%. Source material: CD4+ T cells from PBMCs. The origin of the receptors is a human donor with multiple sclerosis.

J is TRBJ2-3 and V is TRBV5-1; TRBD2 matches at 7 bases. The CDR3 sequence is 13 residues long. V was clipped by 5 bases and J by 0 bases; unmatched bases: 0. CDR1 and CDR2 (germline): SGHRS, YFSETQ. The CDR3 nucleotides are TGCGCCAGCAGGCGGGGGAGCACAGATACGCAGTATTTT. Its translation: CASRRGSTDTQYF.

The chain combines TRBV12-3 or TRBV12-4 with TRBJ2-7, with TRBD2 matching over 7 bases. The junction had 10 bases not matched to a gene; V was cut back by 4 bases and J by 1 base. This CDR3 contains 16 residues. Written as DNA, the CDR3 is TGTGCCAGCAGTTCCCCCTCGAAGCGGGGTTCCTACGAGCAGTACTTC. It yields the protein CASSSPSKRGSYEQYF.

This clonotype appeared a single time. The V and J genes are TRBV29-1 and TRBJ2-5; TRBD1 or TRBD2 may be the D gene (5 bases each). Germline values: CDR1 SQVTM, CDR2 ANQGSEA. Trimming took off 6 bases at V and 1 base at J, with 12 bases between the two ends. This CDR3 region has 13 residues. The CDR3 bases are TGCAGCGTCCAAGGGACGGTCCAAGAGACCCAGTACTTC. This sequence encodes CSVQGTVQETQYF.

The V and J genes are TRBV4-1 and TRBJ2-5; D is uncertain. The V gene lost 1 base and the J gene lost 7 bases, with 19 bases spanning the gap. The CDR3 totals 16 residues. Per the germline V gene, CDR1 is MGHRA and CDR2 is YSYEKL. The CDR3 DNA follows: TGCGCCAGCAGCCAAGTTTCCGGAACCGCCATATCGACCCAGTACTTC. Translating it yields CASSQVSGTAISTQYF.

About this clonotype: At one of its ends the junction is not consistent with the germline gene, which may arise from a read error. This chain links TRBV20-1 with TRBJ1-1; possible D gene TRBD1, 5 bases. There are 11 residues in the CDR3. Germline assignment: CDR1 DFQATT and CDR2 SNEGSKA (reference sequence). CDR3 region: CSARGTAEAFF. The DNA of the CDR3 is TGCAGTGCGAGAGGGACGGCTGAAGCTTTCTTT.

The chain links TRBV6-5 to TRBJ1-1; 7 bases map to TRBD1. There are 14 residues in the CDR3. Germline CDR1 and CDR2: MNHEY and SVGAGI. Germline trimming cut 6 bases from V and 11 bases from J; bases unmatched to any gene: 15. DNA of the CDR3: TGTGCCAGCAGCAGGGACAGAGTTCAGGCGAGGGCTTTCTTT. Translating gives CASSRDRVQARAFF.

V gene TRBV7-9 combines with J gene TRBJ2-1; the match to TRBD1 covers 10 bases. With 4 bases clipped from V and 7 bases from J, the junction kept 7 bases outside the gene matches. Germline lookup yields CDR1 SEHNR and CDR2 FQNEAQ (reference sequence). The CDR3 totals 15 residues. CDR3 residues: CASSSTGTGANEQFF. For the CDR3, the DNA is TGTGCCAGCAGCTCTACCGGGACAGGGGCGAATGAGCAGTTCTTC.

The CDR3 DNA sequence: TGTGCCAGCTCACCACTTCTAGGGTACGGAGAGACCCAGTACTTC. This sequence encodes CASSPLLGYGETQYF. The chain uses TRBV18 and TRBJ2-5, with D unclear. The CDR3 totals 15 residues. Germline V lookup: CDR1 KGHSH, CDR2 LQKENI. Deletions cut 1 base from V and 4 bases from J, with 13 bases between.

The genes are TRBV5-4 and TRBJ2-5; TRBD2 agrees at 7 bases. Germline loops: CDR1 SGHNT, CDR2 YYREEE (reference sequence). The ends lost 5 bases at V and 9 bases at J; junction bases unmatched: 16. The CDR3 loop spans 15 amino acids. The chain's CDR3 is CASSPLWGGEMAQYF. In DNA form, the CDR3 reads TGTGCCAGCAGTCCCCTCTGGGGGGGAGAGATGGCCCAGTACTTC. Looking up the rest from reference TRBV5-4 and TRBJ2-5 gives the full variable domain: ETGVTQSPTHLIKTRGQQVTLRCSSQSGHNTVSWYQQALGQGPQFIFQYYREEENGRGNFPPRFSGLQFPNYSSELNVNALELDDSALYLCASSPLWGGEMAQYFGPGTRLLVL.

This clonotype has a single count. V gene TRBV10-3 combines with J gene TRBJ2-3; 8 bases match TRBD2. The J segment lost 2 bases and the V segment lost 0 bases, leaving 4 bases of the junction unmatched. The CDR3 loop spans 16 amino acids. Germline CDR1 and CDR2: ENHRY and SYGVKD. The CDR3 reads CAISESGGRYTDTQYF. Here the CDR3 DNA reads TGTGCCATCAGTGAGTCAGGCGGGAGGTACACAGATACGCAGTATTTT.

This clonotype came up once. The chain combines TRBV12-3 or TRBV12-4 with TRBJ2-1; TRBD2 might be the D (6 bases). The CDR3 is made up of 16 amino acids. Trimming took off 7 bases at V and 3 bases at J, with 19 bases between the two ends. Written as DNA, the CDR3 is TGTGCCAGCACCCCATTCGGGGGTCTGAGCTACAATGAGCAGTTCTTC. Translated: CASTPFGGLSYNEQFF.

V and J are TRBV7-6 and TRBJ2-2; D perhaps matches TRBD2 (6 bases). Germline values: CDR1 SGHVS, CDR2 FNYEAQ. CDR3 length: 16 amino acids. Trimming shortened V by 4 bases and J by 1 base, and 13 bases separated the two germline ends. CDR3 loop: CASSWPAGKNTGELFF. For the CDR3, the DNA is TGTGCCAGCAGCTGGCCAGCGGGCAAGAACACCGGGGAGCTGTTTTTT.

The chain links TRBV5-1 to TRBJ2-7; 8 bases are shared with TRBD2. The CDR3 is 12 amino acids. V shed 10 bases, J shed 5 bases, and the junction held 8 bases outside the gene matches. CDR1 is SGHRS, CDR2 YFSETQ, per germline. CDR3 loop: CASREGRNEQYF. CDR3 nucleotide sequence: TGCGCCTCTCGGGAGGGAAGGAACGAGCAGTACTTC.

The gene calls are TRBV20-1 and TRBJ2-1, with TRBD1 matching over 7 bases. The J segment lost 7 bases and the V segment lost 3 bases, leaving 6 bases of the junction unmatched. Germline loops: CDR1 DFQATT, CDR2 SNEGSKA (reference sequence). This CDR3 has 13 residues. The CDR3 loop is CSARRGPRNEQFF. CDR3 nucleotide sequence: TGCAGTGCTAGGAGGGGGCCTAGGAATGAGCAGTTCTTC.

The CDR3 DNA follows: TGTGCCAGCAGCCAACCAGGGGGCGAGCAGTACTTC. Protein product: CASSQPGGEQYF. V is TRBV3-1 and J is TRBJ2-7; 7 bases agree with TRBD1. The CDR3 consists of 12 residues. CDR1 LGHDT and CDR2 YNNKEL come from the germline V gene (reference sequence). Trimming took 2 bases from V and 6 from J; bases not matched to a gene: 1.

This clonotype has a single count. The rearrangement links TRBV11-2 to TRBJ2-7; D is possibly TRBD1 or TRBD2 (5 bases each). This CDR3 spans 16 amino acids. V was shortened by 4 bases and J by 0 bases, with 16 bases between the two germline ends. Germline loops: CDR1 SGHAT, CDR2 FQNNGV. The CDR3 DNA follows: TGTGCCAGCAGCTGGGGTCGGGACCCCGGCTCCTACGAGCAGTACTTC. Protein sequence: CASSWGRDPGSYEQYF.

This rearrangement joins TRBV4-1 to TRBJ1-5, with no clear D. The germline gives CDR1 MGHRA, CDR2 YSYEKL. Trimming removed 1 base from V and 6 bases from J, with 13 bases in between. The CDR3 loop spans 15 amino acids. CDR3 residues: CASSQVLFLGQPQHF. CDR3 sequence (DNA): TGCGCCAGCAGCCAAGTCCTATTTTTAGGTCAGCCCCAGCATTTT.

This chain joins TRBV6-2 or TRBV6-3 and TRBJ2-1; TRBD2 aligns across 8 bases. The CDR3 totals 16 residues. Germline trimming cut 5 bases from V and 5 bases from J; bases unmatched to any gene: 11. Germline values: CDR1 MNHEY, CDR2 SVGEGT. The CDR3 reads CASSGERERFHNEQFF. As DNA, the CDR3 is TGTGCCAGCAGTGGGGAGCGGGAGAGGTTCCACAATGAGCAGTTCTTC.

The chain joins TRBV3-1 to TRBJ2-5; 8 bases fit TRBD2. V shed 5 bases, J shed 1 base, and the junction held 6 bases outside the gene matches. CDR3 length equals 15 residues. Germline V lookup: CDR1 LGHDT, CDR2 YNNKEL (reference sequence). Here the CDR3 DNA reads TGTGCCAGCAGCTCCCGGGGGGGGCTCCAAGAGACCCAGTACTTC. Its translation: CASSSRGGLQETQYF.

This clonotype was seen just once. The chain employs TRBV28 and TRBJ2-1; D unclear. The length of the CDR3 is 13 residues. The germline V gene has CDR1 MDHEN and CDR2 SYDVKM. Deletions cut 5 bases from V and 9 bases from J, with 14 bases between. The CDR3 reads CASSTLKGGEQFF. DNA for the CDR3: TGTGCCAGCAGTACCCTCAAGGGCGGTGAGCAGTTCTTC.

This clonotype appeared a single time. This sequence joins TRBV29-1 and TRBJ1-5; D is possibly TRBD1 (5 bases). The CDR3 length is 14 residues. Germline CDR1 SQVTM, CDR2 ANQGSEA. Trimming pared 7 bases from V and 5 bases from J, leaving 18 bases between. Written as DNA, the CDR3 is TGCAGCGCCACGTTTGGGCGGGGCGATCAGCCCCAGCATTTT. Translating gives CSATFGRGDQPQHF.